The clone carrying this TCR beta chain was seen only a few times. The sample originates from a study of blood T cell repertoires in COVID-19. At the level of the study: T cells, B-cell-depleted T cells, or PBMCs supplied cDNA or gDNA.

CDR3 length: 14 amino acids. The germline V gene encodes CDR1 SGHTA and CDR2 FQGTGA. V lost 2 bases to trimming and J lost 5 bases, with 7 bases between them. Measured with immunoSEQ multiplex PCR; TCRdb has only the in-frame clones, and not every one. The table lists a few hundred thousand clones, 90% to 95% of them singletons. Sequenced material: PBMCs or T cells enriched from blood (not recorded which). The V and J genes are TRBV7-3 and TRBJ1-6, with a possible D match to TRBD1 (6 bases). This sequence was found in a human donor in a cohort exposed to, infected with or recovered from COVID-19 (not recorded which). The donor label of this sample is uncertain. The CDR3 DNA sequence: TGTGCCAGCAGCTTAGGACAGAATAATTCACCCCTCCACTTT. This codes for CASSLGQNNSPLHF.